Listed below are T cell receptor beta chains from one sample, sequenced in a study of control samples from healthy donors and cancer patients. Sequenced by immunoSEQ multiplex PCR; TCRdb stores in-frame clones only, minus some. The sample yields about 110,000 clones, approximately 90% seen once. Material: blood. All receptors come from a woman aged 50 to 60 in good health. CDR3s leave out the opening cysteine and the closing phenylalanine or tryptophan. D genes are given only for firm matches.

CDR3 protein: ASSLQTAYTDTQY
D gene: NA
J gene: TRBJ2-3
V gene: TRBV5-1

CDR3 protein: ASSPWTSGIGETQY
D gene: TRBD2
J gene: TRBJ2-5
V gene: TRBV3-1/TRBV3-2

CDR3 protein: ASSQGAPAF
D gene: TRBD1
J gene: TRBJ1-1
V gene: TRBV6-5

CDR3 protein: ASSYNDNEQF
D gene: NA
J gene: TRBJ2-1
V gene: TRBV7-2

CDR3 protein: ASSIERTQNSPLH
D gene: NA
J gene: TRBJ1-6
V gene: TRBV19

CDR3 protein: ATSGPGDGGMNTEAF
D gene: NA
J gene: TRBJ1-1
V gene: TRBV24-1

CDR3 protein: ASSFRLRGYT
D gene: NA
J gene: TRBJ1-2
V gene: TRBV7-2

CDR3 protein: ASSNYRGLTGELF
D gene: TRBD1
J gene: TRBJ2-2
V gene: TRBV11-1

CDR3 protein: ASSPVAGGAFGTQY
D gene: TRBD2
J gene: TRBJ2-3
V gene: TRBV13

CDR3 protein: ASSAQTLGNGYT
D gene: NA
J gene: TRBJ1-2
V gene: TRBV9

CDR3 protein: ASSSRVRTEAF
D gene: NA
J gene: TRBJ1-1
V gene: TRBV9

CDR3 protein: ATSDGSGGSDTQY
D gene: NA
J gene: TRBJ2-3
V gene: TRBV24-1

CDR3 protein: ASSQDRPGWVSQETQY
D gene: NA
J gene: TRBJ2-5
V gene: TRBV4-3

CDR3 protein: ASSGGGGAF
D gene: NA
J gene: TRBJ1-1
V gene: TRBV12-3/TRBV12-4

CDR3 protein: ASSLVGTGYGGELF
D gene: TRBD1
J gene: TRBJ2-2
V gene: TRBV5-1

CDR3 protein: ASRSDRSTNEKLF
D gene: NA
J gene: TRBJ1-4
V gene: TRBV7-9

CDR3 protein: ASRAGGVSSYNEQF
D gene: TRBD2
J gene: TRBJ2-1
V gene: TRBV2

CDR3 protein: ASRRRGRETQY
D gene: NA
J gene: TRBJ2-5
V gene: TRBV5-1

CDR3 protein: ASSLGWGALDTQY
D gene: NA
J gene: TRBJ2-3
V gene: TRBV7-2

CDR3 protein: ASTRQGLPYNEQF
D gene: TRBD1
J gene: TRBJ2-1
V gene: TRBV5-5

CDR3 protein: ASSGVLAGGPYNEQF
D gene: TRBD2
J gene: TRBJ2-1
V gene: TRBV19

CDR3 protein: ASSPGGQETQY
D gene: NA
J gene: TRBJ2-5
V gene: TRBV6-4

CDR3 protein: ASSVDQWGNTIY
D gene: NA
J gene: TRBJ1-3
V gene: TRBV9

CDR3 protein: ASSIGVRGPLSNQPQH
D gene: NA
J gene: TRBJ1-5
V gene: TRBV19

CDR3 protein: ASSFRNEQF
D gene: NA
J gene: TRBJ2-1
V gene: TRBV7-9

CDR3 protein: SVVTQGNTEAF
D gene: NA
J gene: TRBJ1-1
V gene: TRBV29-1

CDR3 protein: ASGLAVKNIQY
D gene: TRBD2
J gene: TRBJ2-4
V gene: TRBV10-2

CDR3 protein: ASSAGQGAKNTEAF
D gene: TRBD1
J gene: TRBJ1-1
V gene: TRBV9

CDR3 protein: ASSPEDLNRGGYT
D gene: NA
J gene: TRBJ1-2
V gene: TRBV5-1

CDR3 protein: ASSEGETGTQY
D gene: NA
J gene: TRBJ2-3
V gene: TRBV6-1

CDR3 protein: ASRKRRPLGNEQF
D gene: NA
J gene: TRBJ2-1
V gene: TRBV27

CDR3 protein: ASSSAGTGSTDTQY
D gene: TRBD1
J gene: TRBJ2-3
V gene: TRBV7-2

CDR3 protein: ASSSQVGGETQY
D gene: TRBD2
J gene: TRBJ2-5
V gene: TRBV6-1

CDR3 protein: ASSQEVLGADTQY
D gene: NA
J gene: TRBJ2-3
V gene: TRBV4-3

CDR3 protein: ASGLAGGTKIISDTQY
D gene: TRBD2
J gene: TRBJ2-3
V gene: TRBV27

CDR3 protein: ASSTTGSGTDTQY
D gene: TRBD1
J gene: TRBJ2-3
V gene: TRBV7-9

CDR3 protein: ASGSTANTGELF
D gene: NA
J gene: TRBJ2-2
V gene: TRBV9

CDR3 protein: ASSLDGRGYNEQF
D gene: TRBD2
J gene: TRBJ2-1
V gene: TRBV7-3

CDR3 protein: ASSYRDRGSYEQY
D gene: TRBD1
J gene: TRBJ2-7
V gene: TRBV9

CDR3 protein: ASTKNPEANYGYT
D gene: NA
J gene: TRBJ1-2
V gene: TRBV5-1